This entry features one T cell receptor (beta chain) sequence. The target of this receptor is not known. Nothing much larger sits one base from this clone, and base qualities are not available. The sample originates from a study of CD8 T cells in ankylosing spondylitis (dated by TCRdb to about 2017). As for the study more broadly: T cell receptor beta repertoires were profiled in healthy donors and ankylosing spondylitis patients so that disease-linked TCR variants could be found. Peripheral blood was sampled, and synovial fluid was additionally collected from ankylosing spondylitis patients. The whole study cohort included 108 healthy donors and under 30 ankylosing spondylitis patients. Results the study describes overall, beyond this receptor: A TCR beta motif made up of several highly homologous amino acid variants appeared to be characteristic of blood from ankylosing spondylitis patients. According to the report, matched synovial fluid samples from ankylosing spondylitis patients were significantly enriched for the disease-linked clones. Some of the motif variants had been reported before in the synovial fluid and blood of reactive arthritis patients, a finding that suggests common disease-initiation mechanisms. The disease-linked clones showed a CD8+ phenotype and occurred at relatively low frequencies in peripheral blood.

Sequencer: Illumina HiSeq 2500. Quantitative 5'-RACE with molecular barcodes was used to prepare TCR beta libraries. In the authors' own workflow: To identify disease-linked TCR variants, a new computational method was used, one built on a probabilistic model of VDJ rearrangement. TCRdb passed the public sequencing reads through fastp at Q25 and MiXCR, retaining productive beta sequences. When rows share a CDR3 protein, they turn into one entry using the most common DNA and genes. TCRdb, rather than the study authors, made the V and J calls. In this sample the table shows about 90,000 distinct CDR3 sequences, about 27% of which occur a single time. Roughly three fifths of the sample rests with the top ten. CDR1 and CDR2 (DFQATT, SNEGSKA) derive from the germline V gene (reference sequence). The CDR3 holds 11 amino acids from the cysteine to the phenylalanine. Only the CDR3 part of the read is kept: 33 bases, read in frame from the first base. Trimming costs V 2 bases and J 4 bases, and their ends lie 6 bases apart.

The sequencing input was blood, either unsorted or a sorted T cell fraction (not recorded which). The sequence came from a male donor with ankylosing spondylitis or in good health (not recorded which). The sequence is built from TRBV20-1 and TRBJ2-7, with an unclear D gene assignment. The nucleotides read TGCAGTGCTAGACCGGGTTACGAGCAGTACTTC. This codes for CSARPGYEQYF.